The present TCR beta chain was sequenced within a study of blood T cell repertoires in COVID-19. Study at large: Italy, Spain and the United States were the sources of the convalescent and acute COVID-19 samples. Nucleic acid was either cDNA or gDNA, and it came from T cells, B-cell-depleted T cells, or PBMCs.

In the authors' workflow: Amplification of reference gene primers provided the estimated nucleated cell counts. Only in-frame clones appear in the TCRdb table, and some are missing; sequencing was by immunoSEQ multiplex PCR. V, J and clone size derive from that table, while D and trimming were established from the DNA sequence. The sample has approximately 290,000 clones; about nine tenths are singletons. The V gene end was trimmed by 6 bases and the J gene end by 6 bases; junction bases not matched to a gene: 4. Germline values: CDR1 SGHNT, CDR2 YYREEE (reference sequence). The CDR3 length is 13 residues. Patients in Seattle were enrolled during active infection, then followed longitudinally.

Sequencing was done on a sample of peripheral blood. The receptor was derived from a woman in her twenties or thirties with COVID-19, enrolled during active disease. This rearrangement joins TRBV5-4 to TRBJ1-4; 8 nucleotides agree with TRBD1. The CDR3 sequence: CASKRQGHEKLFF. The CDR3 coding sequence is TGTGCCAGCAAACGACAGGGGCATGAAAAACTGTTTTTT.